These 10 T cell receptor beta chains were all obtained from the same sample, sequenced in a study of cytomegalovirus exposure and HLA in healthy donors (dated by TCRdb to the late 2010s). The library was produced with the immunoSEQ multiplex PCR assay. A mixture of 60 forward primers for TCR Vbeta segments and 13 reverse primers for TCR Jbeta segments was used in the multiplex PCR. The table comes from immuneACCESS by way of TCRdb, which keeps in-frame sequences with V and J called. Part of the clones is missing from these tables; in studies checked, under half for an unresolved V gene and the rest for unknown reasons. Here the sample has 150,000 to 200,000 clones; 70% to 80% occur a single time. Roughly 1.6% of the sample is in the top ten clones. Specimen: PBMCs. The receptors shown here come from a woman between 50 and 59 years old in good health and CMV-seronegative.

In its sample, this clone was seen a few times. This chain uses TRBV15 with TRBJ1-4; D is undetermined. The CDR3 covers 13 residues. Germline CDR1 reads LNHNV; CDR2 reads YYDKDF (reference sequence). V was trimmed by 1 base and J by 15 bases, leaving 15 bases between them. CDR3 sequence reads: CATSRGGGSAVFF. In DNA, the CDR3 is TGTGCCACCAGCAGAGGGGGAGGCTCAGCGGTGTTTTTT.

The chain combines TRBV2 with TRBJ1-1; D may be TRBD1 (5 bases). This CDR3 has 14 residues. CDR1 is SNHLY, CDR2 FYNNEI, per germline. V lost 5 bases and J 0 bases, leaving 10 bases between the germline ends. CDR3 in DNA: TGTGCCAGCAGTTACCGGGACTTGAACACTGAAGCTTTCTTT. Its protein is CASSYRDLNTEAFF. The complete variable domain, with remaining parts taken from reference TRBV2 and TRBJ1-1, reads EPEVTQTPSHQVTQMGQEVILRCVPISNHLYFYWYRQILGQKVEFLVSFYNNEISEKSEIFDDQFSVERPDGSNFTLKIRSTKLEDSAMYFCASSYRDLNTEAFFGQGTRLTVV.

This rearrangement joins TRBV10-3 to TRBJ1-1; D possibly corresponds to TRBD1 (5 bases). Germline CDR1 and CDR2: ENHRY and SYGVKD. CDR3 length: 15 residues. V was shortened by 4 bases and J by 4 bases, with 16 bases between the two germline ends. CDR3 sequence: CAISASGRGPTEAFF. CDR3 in DNA: TGTGCCATCAGTGCCTCGGGGAGGGGCCCCACTGAAGCTTTCTTT.

J is TRBJ2-1 and V is TRBV6-1; D is ambiguous. CDR3 length: 17 amino acids. CDR1 and CDR2 from the germline V gene are MNHNS and SASEGT. Trimming pared 2 bases from V and 1 base from J, leaving 15 bases between. This CDR3 reads CASSEMERFGSYNEQFF. The CDR3 DNA reads as TGTGCCAGCAGTGAAATGGAGAGGTTTGGGTCCTACAATGAGCAGTTCTTC.

The chain combines TRBV12-5 with TRBJ1-4; 7 nucleotides line up with TRBD1. V lost 9 bases to trimming and J lost 8 bases; unmatched junction nucleotides: 12. Germline V gene data show CDR1 as LGHNT and CDR2 as FRNRAP. The CDR3 runs to 14 residues. CDR3 sequence reads: CASSLTGLYEKLFF. The CDR3 region has the DNA TGTGCTAGCTCATTGACAGGGCTTTACGAAAAACTGTTTTTT. The whole variable domain, remainder taken from reference TRBV12-5 and TRBJ1-4, is DARVTQTPRHKVTEMGQEVTMRCQPILGHNTVFWYRQTMMQGLELLAYFRNRAPLDDSGMPKDRFSAEMPDATLATLKIQPSEPRDSAVYFCASSLTGLYEKLFFGSGTQLSVL.

V and J are TRBV5-6 and TRBJ2-2; D is undetermined. The CDR3 contains 15 residues. Germline V gene sequence: CDR1 SGHDT, CDR2 YYEEEE. The V and J ends lost 0 bases and 3 bases respectively, with 9 bases between them. The CDR3 region is CASSLVSRDTGELFF. Written as DNA, the CDR3 is TGTGCCAGCAGCTTGGTGAGCCGGGACACCGGGGAGCTGTTTTTT.

As concerns this clone: Compared with germline, one end of the junction differs, possibly owing to a read error. The rearrangement joins TRBV2 to TRBJ1-2, with 7 bases matching TRBD1. CDR3 length: 15 residues. In germline, CDR1 is SNHLY, CDR2 FYNNEI. CDR3 bases: TGTGCCGGCAGTGCATACCGACAGGGTGAGGATGGCTACACCTTC. The encoded protein is CAGSAYRQGEDGYTF.

This clone was found a few times. The rearrangement joins TRBV7-2 to TRBJ1-1; 9 bases fit TRBD1. J gave up 0 bases and V 5 bases, and 10 bases lay outside the gene matches. The CDR3 runs to 17 residues. Germline values: CDR1 SGHTA, CDR2 FQGNSA. The CDR3 here is CASSVTGTGTMNTEAFF. DNA of the CDR3: TGTGCCAGCAGCGTAACCGGGACAGGGACCATGAACACTGAAGCTTTCTTT. The full variable domain, rest sourced from reference TRBV7-2 and TRBJ1-1, is GAGVSQSPSNKVTEKGKDVELRCDPISGHTALYWYRQSLGQGLEFLIYFQGNSAPDKSGLPSDRFSAERTGGSVSTLTIQRTQQEDSAVYLCASSVTGTGTMNTEAFFGQGTRLTVV.

The chain employs TRBV5-1 and TRBJ2-7, with 12 bases that match TRBD2. The CDR3 runs to 14 residues. Germline V gene data show CDR1 as SGHRS and CDR2 as YFSETQ. V dropped 4 bases and J dropped 4; count of bases not matched to a gene: 3. CDR3 residues: CASSHTSGRYEQYF. DNA of the CDR3: TGCGCCAGCAGCCATACTAGCGGGAGGTACGAGCAGTACTTC.

This clone was counted a few times. The rearrangement links TRBV19 to TRBJ2-3, with TRBD2 matching over 7 bases. From germline, CDR1 is LNHDA and CDR2 SQIVND (reference sequence). The junction had 5 bases not matched to a gene; V was cut back by 3 bases and J by 2 bases. There are 15 residues in the CDR3. The CDR3 DNA reads as TGTGCCAGTAGTATGGGAAGCGGGACCACAGATACGCAGTATTTT. It encodes CASSMGSGTTDTQYF.